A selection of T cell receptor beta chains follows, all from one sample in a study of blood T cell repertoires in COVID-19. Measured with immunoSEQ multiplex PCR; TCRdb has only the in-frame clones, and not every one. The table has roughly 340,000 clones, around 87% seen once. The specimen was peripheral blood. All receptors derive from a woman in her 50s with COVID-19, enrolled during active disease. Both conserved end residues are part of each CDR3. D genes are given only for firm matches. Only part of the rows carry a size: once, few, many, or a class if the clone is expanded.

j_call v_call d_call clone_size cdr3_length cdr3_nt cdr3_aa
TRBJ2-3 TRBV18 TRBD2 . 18 TGTGCCAGCTCACCACGAGACCCTAGCGGGAGTGGCAGAGATACGCAGTATTTT CASSPRDPSGSGRDTQYF
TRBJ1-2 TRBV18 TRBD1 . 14 TGTGCCAGCTCACCACAGGACAGGGTGGACGGCTACACCTTC CASSPQDRVDGYTF
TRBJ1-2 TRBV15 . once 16 TGTGCCACCAGCAGTCCGGACAGTCTCGTCGTCTATGGCTACACCTTC CATSSPDSLVVYGYTF
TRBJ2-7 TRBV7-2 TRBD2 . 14 TGTGCCAGCAGTACCCCTAGCGGGAGTTACGAGCAGTACTTC CASSTPSGSYEQYF
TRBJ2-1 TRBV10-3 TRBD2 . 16 TGTGCCATCAGTGAGTCTATCGGCGGGAGCTACAATGAGCAGTTCTTC CAISESIGGSYNEQFF
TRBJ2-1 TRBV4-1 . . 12 TGCGCCAGCAGCCAAGAGTCAGGGGAGCAGTTCTTC CASSQESGEQFF
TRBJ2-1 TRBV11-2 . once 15 TGTGCCAGCAGCCCTTGGGGGGTTTCCTACAATGAGCAGTTCTTC CASSPWGVSYNEQFF
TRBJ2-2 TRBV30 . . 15 TGTGCCTGGAGTGTTTCGGGGAGACACACCGGGGAGCTGTTTTTT CAWSVSGRHTGELFF
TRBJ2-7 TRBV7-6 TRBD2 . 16 TGTGCCAGCAGCTACCTGACTAGCGGGAGGGGTAACGAGCAGTACTTC CASSYLTSGRGNEQYF
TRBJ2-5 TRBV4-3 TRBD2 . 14 TGCGCCAGCAGCCTCCGGGGCGGGAGTGAGACCCAGTACTTC CASSLRGGSETQYF
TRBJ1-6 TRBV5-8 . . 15 TGTGCCAGCAGCTTGGCAGGGGTGAGGAATTCACCCCTCCACTTT CASSLAGVRNSPLHF
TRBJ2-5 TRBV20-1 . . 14 TGCAGTGCTAGTATAGGGGCCGCCCAAGAGACCCAGTACTTC CSASIGAAQETQYF
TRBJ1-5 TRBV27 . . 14 TGTGCCAGCAGTTTACTAGGGGGAAATCAGCCCCAGCATTTT CASSLLGGNQPQHF
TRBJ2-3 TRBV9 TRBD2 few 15 TGTGCCAGCAGCGTCGCGACTAGCGGCCGCGATACGCAGTATTTT CASSVATSGRDTQYF
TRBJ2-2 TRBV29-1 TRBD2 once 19 TGCAGCGTTGACAGAATCTCAGCGGGAGGGTCATGGGGCACCGGGGAGCTGTTTTTT CSVDRISAGGSWGTGELFF
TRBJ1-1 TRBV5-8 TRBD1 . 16 TGTGCCAGCAGCAATAACCGGGGACAGCGTAACACTGAAGCTTTCTTT CASSNNRGQRNTEAFF
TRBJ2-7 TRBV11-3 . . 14 TGTGCCAGCAGCTTAGAACTAGGGATCTACGAGCAGTACTTC CASSLELGIYEQYF
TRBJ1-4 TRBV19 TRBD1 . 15 TGTGCCAGTAGTCGACAGGGGTCGTTTAATGAAAAACTGTTTTTT CASSRQGSFNEKLFF
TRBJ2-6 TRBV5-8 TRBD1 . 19 TGTGCCAGCAGCACGTACCGGGACAGGGGGCGGAGAGGGGCCAACGTCCTGACTTTC CASSTYRDRGRRGANVLTF
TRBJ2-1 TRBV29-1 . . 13 TGCAGCCTCCTTGAGCTTGCCTACAATGAGCAGTTCTTC CSLLELAYNEQFF
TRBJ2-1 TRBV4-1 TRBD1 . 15 TGCGCCAGCAGCCGTGGGACAGGGAATACGGCCAACAAGTTCTTC CASSRGTGNTANKFF
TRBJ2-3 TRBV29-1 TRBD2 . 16 TGCAGCGCCCGAGGACTAGCGGGAAAACCCACAGATACGCAGTATTTT CSARGLAGKPTDTQYF
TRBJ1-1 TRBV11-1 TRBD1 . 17 TGTGCCAGCAGCTTAGCGCTGGGACAGGGAGAAGAAACTGAAGCTTTCTTT CASSLALGQGEETEAFF
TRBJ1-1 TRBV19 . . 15 TGTGCCAGTAGCCCTCAGGTTAAAGGGGCCTCTGAAGCTTTCTTT CASSPQVKGASEAFF
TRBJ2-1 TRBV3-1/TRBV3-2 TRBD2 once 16 TGTGCCAGCAGCCAAGATGCCAGCGGGAATTACAATGAGCAGTTCTTC CASSQDASGNYNEQFF
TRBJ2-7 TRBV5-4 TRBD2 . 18 TGTGCCAGCAGCCCTCTACCGGGACTAGCGGAGCCTGACTACGAGCAGTACTTC CASSPLPGLAEPDYEQYF
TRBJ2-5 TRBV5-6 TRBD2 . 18 TGTGCCAGCACCTCCATACAGGGACTAGCGGGAGGTGAAGAGACCCAGTACTTC CASTSIQGLAGGEETQYF
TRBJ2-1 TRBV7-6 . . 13 TGTGCCAGCAGCCATGACTACTACAATGAGCAGTTCTTC CASSHDYYNEQFF
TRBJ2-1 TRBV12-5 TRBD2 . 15 TGTGCTAGTGCCTCTAGCGGAAGCTCTGACAATGAGCAGTTCTTC CASASSGSSDNEQFF
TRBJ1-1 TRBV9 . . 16 TGTGCCAGCAGCGTGGCCTTAATCGAGGGGGGGACTGAAGCTTTCTTT CASSVALIEGGTEAFF
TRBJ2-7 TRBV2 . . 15 TGTGCCAGCAGTGAGGCGGGGAGTGCTTTCTACGAGCAGTACTTC CASSEAGSAFYEQYF
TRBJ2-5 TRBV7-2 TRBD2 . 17 TGTGCCAGCAGCTTAGCGAAGTTAGCGGGAGCCCGGGAGACCCAGTACTTC CASSLAKLAGARETQYF
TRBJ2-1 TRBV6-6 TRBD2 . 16 TGTGCCAGCAGCCTAGCGGGAGTTAGTTCCTACAATGAGCAGTTCTTC CASSLAGVSSYNEQFF
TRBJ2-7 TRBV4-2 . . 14 TGTGCCAGCAGCCAAGGTTTAGGGGGAATCGAGCAGTACTTC CASSQGLGGIEQYF
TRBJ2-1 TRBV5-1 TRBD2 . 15 TGCGCCAGCAGCCCCGAGCGGGAGGGCCGAAGTGAGCAGTTCTTC CASSPEREGRSEQFF
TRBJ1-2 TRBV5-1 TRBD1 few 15 TGCGCCAGCAGCCCGCGGACAGGGCAGGCCTATGGCTACACCTTC CASSPRTGQAYGYTF
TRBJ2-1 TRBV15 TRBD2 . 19 TGTGCCACCAGCAGAGTGGGTGATGGACTAGCAATTACAGTCGATGAGCAGTTCTTC CATSRVGDGLAITVDEQFF
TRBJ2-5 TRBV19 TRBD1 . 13 TGTGCCAGTAGTATGGGACAGCTAGACACCCAGTACTTC CASSMGQLDTQYF
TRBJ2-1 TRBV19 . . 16 TGTGCCAGTAGTCTCAGCGGGCTTAGCTCCTACAATGAGCAGTTCTTC CASSLSGLSSYNEQFF
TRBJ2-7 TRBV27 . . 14 TGTGCCAGCAGTAGAAGCGGGTACTCCTACGAGCAGTACTTC CASSRSGYSYEQYF
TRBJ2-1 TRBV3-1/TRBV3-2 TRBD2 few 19 TGTGCCAGCAGCAAGACAGGACTAGCGGGAGAAAGTTCCTACAATGAGCAGTTCTTC CASSKTGLAGESSYNEQFF
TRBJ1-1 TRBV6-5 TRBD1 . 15 TGTGCCAGCCTGGGGTATGACAGGGCTGACACTGAAGCTTTCTTT CASLGYDRADTEAFF
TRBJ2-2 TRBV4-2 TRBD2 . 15 TGTGCCAGCAGCCAAATGAGCGGGAGGGCCGGGGAGCTGTTTTTT CASSQMSGRAGELFF
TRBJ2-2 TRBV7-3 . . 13 TGTGCCAGCAGTGCAGTTGAGGCCGGGGAGCTGTTTTTT CASSAVEAGELFF
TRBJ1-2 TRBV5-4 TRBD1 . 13 TGTGCCAGCAGCTTGACAGGGGTGGGCGGCTACACCTTC CASSLTGVGGYTF
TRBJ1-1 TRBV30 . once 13 TGTGCCTGGAGCGGGACACACAACACTGAAGCTTTCTTT CAWSGTHNTEAFF
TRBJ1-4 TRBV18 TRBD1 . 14 TGTGCCAGCTCACCGGACAGGGGGCAAGAAAAACTGTTTTTT CASSPDRGQEKLFF
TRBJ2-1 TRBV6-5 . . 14 TGTGCCAGCAGTTGGGGGCGACAGAACAATGAGCAGTTCTTC CASSWGRQNNEQFF
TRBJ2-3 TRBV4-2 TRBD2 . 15 TGTGCCAGCAGCCAAAAGACTAGCGGGACAGATACGCAGTATTTT CASSQKTSGTDTQYF
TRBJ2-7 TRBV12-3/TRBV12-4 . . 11 TGTGCCAGCAGTTTAGGTAGGACAGCGTACTTC CASSLGRTAYF
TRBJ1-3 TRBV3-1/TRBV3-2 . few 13 TGTGCCAGCTGCCATTTCGGGGGAAACACCATATATTTT CASCHFGGNTIYF
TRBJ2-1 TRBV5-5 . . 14 TGTGCCACACATAAGGATCGGGTCGACAATGAGCAGTTCTTC CATHKDRVDNEQFF
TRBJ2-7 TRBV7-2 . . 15 TGTGCCAGCAGCTTGGGCAGGCCCGGCTCCTACGAGCAGTACTTC CASSLGRPGSYEQYF
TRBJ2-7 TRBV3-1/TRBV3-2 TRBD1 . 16 TGTGCCAGCAGCCCCCGAGCCCGGGACAGGGAGTACGAGCAGTACTTC CASSPRARDREYEQYF
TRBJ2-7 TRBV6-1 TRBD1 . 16 TGTGCCAGCAGTGGACTAGGGACAGGGGCGAACTACGAGCAGTACTTC CASSGLGTGANYEQYF
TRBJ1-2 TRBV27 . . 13 TGTGCCAGCAGCCCGGGGTTCCTCTATGGCTACACCTTC CASSPGFLYGYTF
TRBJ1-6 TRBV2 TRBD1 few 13 TGTGCCAGCAGTGAGCAGGGGGATTCACCCCTCCACTTT CASSEQGDSPLHF
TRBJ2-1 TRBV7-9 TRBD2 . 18 TGTGCCAGCAGCTTAGGACTAGCGGGAAGGGGCGGGCGCAATGAGCAGTTCTTC CASSLGLAGRGGRNEQFF
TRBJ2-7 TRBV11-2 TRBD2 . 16 TGTGCCAGCAGCCCGGGGACTAGCGGGAGATCAAGGGAGCAGTACTTC CASSPGTSGRSREQYF